This entry lists 22 T cell receptor beta chains sequenced from one sample in a study of T cell repertoires in cytomegalovirus infection. TCRdb ran MiXCR on the reads and lists one entry per CDR3 protein. In the table there are around 450,000 distinct CDR3 sequences, roughly 10% of which are singletons. The material sequenced was PBMCs. The source is a human donor in good health (CMV status not recorded). Some clones in this sample may be carry-over from other donors' samples.

This clonotype has at least ten counts. The chain uses TRBV10-2 and TRBJ1-5; D gene ambiguous. Germline V gives CDR1 WSHSY, CDR2 SAAADI. Trimming stripped 6 bases from V and 8 bases from J, with 20 bases between. CDR3 size: 15 residues. The CDR3 is CASSAGSPQSEPQHF. The CDR3 coding sequence is TGCGCCAGCAGCGCCGGGTCGCCCCAAAGTGAGCCCCAGCATTTT.

This clonotype was detected many times. The chain uses TRBV6-1 and TRBJ2-3; D not certain. The germline V gene encodes CDR1 MNHNS and CDR2 SASEGT. The CDR3 is made up of 16 amino acids. With 0 bases removed from V and 2 bases from J, the gap between germline ends came to 12 bases. This chain's CDR3 is CASSEAGWAITDTQYF. As DNA, the CDR3 is TGTGCCAGCAGTGAAGCGGGTTGGGCTATCACAGATACGCAGTATTTT.

This clonotype was found many times. The rearrangement joins TRBV5-4 to TRBJ2-6; D might be TRBD1 (5 bases). The V gene's germline CDR1 is SGHNT and CDR2 YYREEE (reference sequence). The CDR3 spans 15 residues. Trimming removed 3 bases from V and 4 bases from J, with 11 bases in between. CDR3 DNA sequence: TGTGCCAGCAGCTCCAGGGTTTCCGGGGCCAACGTCCTGACTTTC. As protein: CASSSRVSGANVLTF.

Notes on this clonotype: Being one base from a much bigger clone, this may be a read error. The chain couples TRBV18 to TRBJ1-5, with TRBD1 identical over 8 bases. CDR3 length: 16 amino acids. Trimming cost V 7 bases and J 2 bases; bases outside gene matches: 10. The V gene's germline CDR1 is KGHSH and CDR2 LQKENI. The chain's CDR3 is CASLQDRVTGNQPQHF. The CDR3, as DNA: TGTGCCAGCTTACAGGACAGGGTGACAGGCAATCAGCCCCAGCATTTT.

This chain links TRBV30 with TRBJ1-5; no clear D gene. From germline, CDR1 is GTSNPN and CDR2 SVGIG (reference sequence). Trimming shortened V by 3 bases and J by 8 bases, and 17 bases separated the two germline ends. The CDR3 length is 14 residues. The chain's CDR3 is CAWRERDGWKPQHF. The CDR3 region has the DNA TGTGCCTGGAGAGAGAGGGATGGGTGGAAGCCCCAGCATTTT.

This clonotype was recorded a few times. The chain links TRBV12-3 or TRBV12-4 to TRBJ1-1; 7 bases map to TRBD1. CDR3 size: 13 residues. Unmatched junction bases numbered 7, after V lost 7 bases and J lost 5 bases. The CDR3 sequence is CASTLQGYTEAFF. CDR3 nucleotides: TGTGCCAGCACCCTACAGGGGTATACTGAAGCTTTCTTT.

Many counts were recorded for this clonotype. The chain is built from TRBV3-1 and TRBJ2-2; 9 bases agree with TRBD2. The trim removed 3 bases at V and 3 bases at J, leaving 5 bases unmatched. The CDR3 consists of 16 residues. The V gene's germline CDR1 is LGHDT and CDR2 YNNKEL (reference sequence). CDR3 residues: CASSQKRGVYTGELFF. The CDR3 DNA sequence: TGTGCCAGCAGCCAGAAGCGGGGGGTATACACCGGGGAGCTGTTTTTT.

This clonotype was counted at least ten times. J is TRBJ1-2 and V is TRBV28; TRBD1 might be the D (5 bases). Germline CDR1 and CDR2: MDHEN and SYDVKM. Trimming shortened V by 6 bases and J by 2 bases, and 16 bases separated the two germline ends. The length of the CDR3 is 15 residues. For the CDR3, the DNA is TGTGCCAGCAGCGAAACGGACGGGACCAACTATGGCTACACCTTC. This translates into CASSETDGTNYGYTF.

This chain connects TRBV19 to TRBJ2-1; D remains unclear. Germline loops: CDR1 LNHDA, CDR2 SQIVND (reference sequence). The germline V and J ends were trimmed by 5 bases and 6 bases, with 8 bases remaining between them. The CDR3 is made up of 12 amino acids. The CDR3 nucleotides read TGTGCCAGTAGTGGGAATGCCAATGAGCAGTTCTTC. The encoded protein is CASSGNANEQFF.

The table lists this clonotype with many counts. The chain combines TRBV5-4 with TRBJ2-2; TRBD1 aligns across 9 bases. This CDR3 is built from 17 residues. CDR1 and CDR2 (germline): SGHNT, YYREEE (reference sequence). Trimming cost V 2 bases and J 6 bases; bases outside gene matches: 11. The CDR3 spells CASSLPTGGAMAGELFF. In nucleotides, the CDR3 is TGTGCCAGCAGCTTACCAACAGGGGGCGCAATGGCCGGGGAGCTGTTTTTT.

This clonotype came up many times. The J gene is TRBJ2-1, the V gene TRBV7-3; 8 bases fit TRBD2. The V and J ends lost 3 bases and 1 base, in that order; junction bases with no gene match: 5. This CDR3 is 16 amino acids long. Germline V CDR1 and CDR2: SGHTA, FQGTGA. The CDR3 loop reads CASSFGTSVSYNEQFF. The CDR3 nucleotides are TGTGCCAGCAGCTTTGGGACTAGTGTATCCTACAATGAGCAGTTCTTC.

A few counts support this clonotype. This chain links TRBV6-5 with TRBJ2-2, with 12 bases aligning to TRBD2. The CDR3 runs to 16 residues. The J segment lost 4 bases and the V segment lost 6 bases, leaving 6 bases of the junction unmatched. Germline V gene data show CDR1 as MNHEY and CDR2 as SVGAGI. CDR3 coding DNA: TGTGCCAGCAGCCGTGGACTAGCGGGATCCACCGGGGAGCTGTTTTTT. Translated: CASSRGLAGSTGELFF.

This clonotype was detected only a few times. The J gene is TRBJ1-2, the V gene TRBV9; tentative D call: TRBD1 (6 bases). The germline V and J ends were trimmed by 0 bases and 7 bases, with 16 bases remaining between them. The CDR3 loop spans 15 amino acids. In germline, CDR1 is SGDLS, CDR2 YYNGEE. The CDR3 coding sequence is TGTGCCAGCAGCGTAGCTGATTCAGGGACAAGTGGCTACACCTTC. It translates to CASSVADSGTSGYTF.

V and J are TRBV6-5 and TRBJ2-1; 13 bases agree with TRBD2. Germline CDR1 is MNHEY and CDR2 is SVGAGI. The CDR3 consists of 20 residues. V shed 0 bases and J 0 bases; nucleotides not matched to a gene: 8. CDR3 coding DNA: TGTGCCAGCAGTTACTCTCCGGGACTAGCGGGGCGAAGCTCCTACAATGAGCAGTTCTTC. It is translated as CASSYSPGLAGRSSYNEQFF.

This clonotype appeared many times. The V call is TRBV2, the J call TRBJ2-1; either TRBD1 or TRBD2 may fit D (5 bases each). The CDR3 has 15 residues. Germline V CDR1 and CDR2: SNHLY, FYNNEI. Trimming took 4 bases from V and 8 from J, leaving 18 bases between them. The CDR3 DNA is TGTGCCAGCAGTGGGTTCTTGCTAGTGGGGGATGAGCAGTTCTTC. Translation gives CASSGFLLVGDEQFF. Full variable domain (rest looked up from reference TRBV2 and TRBJ2-1): EPEVTQTPSHQVTQMGQEVILRCVPISNHLYFYWYRQILGQKVEFLVSFYNNEISEKSEIFDDQFSVERPDGSNFTLKIRSTKLEDSAMYFCASSGFLLVGDEQFFGPGTRLTVL.

This clonotype was seen at least ten times. This chain connects TRBV12-5 to TRBJ1-5; no definite D call. The CDR3 loop spans 14 amino acids. Germline loops: CDR1 LGHNT, CDR2 FRNRAP. V was trimmed by 1 base and J by 4 bases, leaving 8 bases between them. The CDR3 nucleotides are TGTGCTAGTGGTTTGGACAATTTAAATCAGCCCCAGCATTTT. Its protein is CASGLDNLNQPQHF.

This clonotype appeared many times. V gene TRBV20-1 combines with J gene TRBJ2-3; D possibly matches TRBD1 or TRBD2 (5 bases each). This CDR3 region has 14 residues. Germline V gene sequence: CDR1 DFQATT, CDR2 SNEGSKA (reference sequence). The V end was cut by 5 bases, the J end by 8 bases, with 20 bases between. Here the CDR3 reads CSARPPEGAGTQYF. CDR3 DNA: TGCAGTGCTCGACCACCAGAAGGGGCGGGTACGCAGTATTTT.

Points on this clonotype: A much larger clone is a single base away; this may be a read error. The chain recombines TRBV6-2 or TRBV6-3 with TRBJ1-2; the D gene is possibly TRBD1 (6 bases). The ends were cut back, 6 bases at V and 4 bases at J, with 24 bases in the middle. CDR1 is MNHEY and CDR2 is SVGEGT in the germline V gene. The CDR3 has 17 residues. The CDR3 nucleotides are TGTGCCAGCAGGACCCCCGTGAGGTGGGGGCATGTCTATGGCTACACCTTC. Translating gives CASRTPVRWGHVYGYTF.

In this sample, this clonotype turned up many times. The chain uses TRBV10-3 and TRBJ2-5; D gene uncertain. Trimming removed 0 bases from V and 2 bases from J, with 13 bases in between. This CDR3 region has 16 residues. Germline V gene sequence: CDR1 ENHRY, CDR2 SYGVKD. The CDR3 reads CAISESELQPQETQYF. The CDR3 coding sequence is TGTGCCATCAGTGAGTCGGAACTCCAGCCACAAGAGACCCAGTACTTC.

This clonotype was observed at least ten times. The V call is TRBV12-3 or TRBV12-4, the J call TRBJ1-1; the D is unclear. The germline V and J ends were trimmed by 11 bases and 8 bases, with 18 bases remaining between them. The CDR3 contains 12 residues. The CDR3 DNA sequence: TGTGCCTCATCGGCCCCCTGGGGAGAAGCTTTCTTT. This gives the protein CASSAPWGEAFF.

This clonotype was seen repeatedly, ten times or more. The V gene is TRBV7-9, the J gene TRBJ2-5; 8 bases match TRBD2. Germline V lookup: CDR1 SEHNR, CDR2 FQNEAQ (reference sequence). V lost 4 bases and J lost 0; bases outside the gene matches: 19. The CDR3 is 20 amino acids. The CDR3 here is CASSSTLAGRTRRYQETQYF. The CDR3 coding sequence is TGTGCCAGCAGCTCGACCTTAGCGGGGAGGACCAGAAGGTACCAAGAGACCCAGTACTTC. Filled out from reference TRBV7-9 and TRBJ2-5, the complete variable domain reads DTGVSQNPRHKITKRGQNVTFRCDPISEHNRLYWYRQTLGQGPEFLTYFQNEAQLEKSRLLSDRFSAERPKGSFSTLEIQRTEQGDSAMYLCASSSTLAGRTRRYQETQYFGPGTRLLVL.

This clonotype has more than one count but fewer than ten. CDR3 sequence: CASSPFTSGSSYEQYF. In nucleotides, the CDR3 is TGTGCCAGCTCACCGTTTACTAGCGGGAGTAGTTACGAGCAGTACTTC. The V gene is TRBV18, the J gene TRBJ2-7; 11 nucleotides align to TRBD2. Germline V gene sequence: CDR1 KGHSH, CDR2 LQKENI. The CDR3 sequence is 16 residues long. The J segment lost 4 bases and the V segment lost 3 bases, leaving 8 bases of the junction unmatched. Full variable domain (rest looked up from reference TRBV18 and TRBJ2-7): NAGVMQNPRHLVRRRGQEARLRCSPMKGHSHVYWYRQLPEEGLKFMVYLQKENIIDESGMPKERFSAEFPKEGPSILRIQQVVRGDSAAYFCASSPFTSGSSYEQYFGPGTRLTVT.